Listed below are T cell receptor beta chains from one sample, sequenced in a study of cytomegalovirus exposure and HLA in healthy donors. TCRdb's table, derived via immunoSEQ multiplex PCR, lists solely in-frame clones and lacks some. The sample records 210,000 or so clones, approximately 80% being singletons. Sequenced material: PBMCs. The receptors were gathered from a boy between 2 and 10 years old in good health and CMV-seronegative. Each CDR3 is given with its conserved first and last residue. The order of the fields is V gene, clone size, J gene, D gene, CDR3 length, CDR3 protein, CDR3 DNA. The D gene is left open where the match is weak. The listing skips clone size in some rows; elsewhere it reads once, few, many or a size class.

v_call: TRBV30
clone_size: -
j_call: TRBJ1-2
d_call: -
cdr3_length: 16
cdr3_aa: CAGRKYRDYSNYGYTF
cdr3_nt: TGTGCCGGGAGAAAGTACCGGGACTATAGTAACTATGGCTACACCTTC

v_call: TRBV5-1
clone_size: -
j_call: TRBJ1-2
d_call: TRBD1
cdr3_length: 16
cdr3_aa: CASSSTGTGRNYGYTF
cdr3_nt: TGCGCCAGCAGCTCAACGGGGACAGGGCGTAACTATGGCTACACCTTC

v_call: TRBV11-2
clone_size: -
j_call: TRBJ1-6
d_call: -
cdr3_length: 14
cdr3_aa: CASSLDWGGSPLHF
cdr3_nt: TGTGCCAGCAGCTTAGATTGGGGGGGATCACCCCTCCACTTT

v_call: TRBV18
clone_size: -
j_call: TRBJ2-2
d_call: -
cdr3_length: 15
cdr3_aa: CASSPPLLATGELFF
cdr3_nt: TGTGCCAGCTCACCACCACTGTTAGCGACCGGGGAGCTGTTTTTT

v_call: TRBV11-3
clone_size: -
j_call: TRBJ2-1
d_call: TRBD2
cdr3_length: 15
cdr3_aa: CASSPGLAGANEQFF
cdr3_nt: TGTGCCAGCAGCCCGGGACTAGCGGGAGCGAATGAGCAGTTCTTC

v_call: TRBV29-1
clone_size: -
j_call: TRBJ2-7
d_call: -
cdr3_length: 12
cdr3_aa: CSVAGGPYEQYF
cdr3_nt: TGCAGCGTTGCGGGGGGCCCCTACGAGCAGTACTTC

v_call: TRBV6-6
clone_size: -
j_call: TRBJ1-2
d_call: -
cdr3_length: 15
cdr3_aa: CASSYSRGGNYGYTF
cdr3_nt: TGTGCCAGCAGTTACTCCCGTGGAGGGAACTATGGCTACACCTTC

v_call: TRBV25-1
clone_size: few
j_call: TRBJ1-4
d_call: TRBD1
cdr3_length: 14
cdr3_aa: CASSESTGGEKLFF
cdr3_nt: TGTGCCAGCAGTGAATCGACAGGGGGGGAAAAACTGTTTTTT

v_call: TRBV6-6
clone_size: -
j_call: TRBJ1-3
d_call: -
cdr3_length: 14
cdr3_aa: CASSYSSGANTIYF
cdr3_nt: TGTGCCAGCAGTTACTCGTCAGGGGCAAACACCATATATTTT

v_call: TRBV25-1
clone_size: -
j_call: TRBJ2-7
d_call: -
cdr3_length: 12
cdr3_aa: CATEGVSYEQYF
cdr3_nt: TGTGCCACGGAGGGTGTTAGCTACGAGCAGTACTTC

v_call: TRBV7-7
clone_size: once
j_call: TRBJ2-1
d_call: TRBD1
cdr3_length: 13
cdr3_aa: CASSLDRGNEQFF
cdr3_nt: TGTGCTAGCAGCTTGGACAGGGGTAATGAGCAGTTCTTC

v_call: TRBV5-6
clone_size: once
j_call: TRBJ2-1
d_call: TRBD2
cdr3_length: 18
cdr3_aa: CASSLALAGGYSYNEQFF
cdr3_nt: TGTGCCAGCAGCTTGGCCCTAGCGGGGGGATATTCCTACAATGAGCAGTTCTTC

v_call: TRBV2
clone_size: -
j_call: TRBJ2-3
d_call: TRBD2
cdr3_length: 15
cdr3_aa: CASSEGGGSTDTQYF
cdr3_nt: TGTGCCAGCAGTGAAGGGGGGGGGAGCACAGATACGCAGTATTTT

v_call: TRBV7-2
clone_size: -
j_call: TRBJ2-5
d_call: TRBD2
cdr3_length: 16
cdr3_aa: CASSLWLAGGGETQYF
cdr3_nt: TGTGCCAGCAGCTTATGGCTAGCGGGGGGCGGGGAGACCCAGTACTTC

v_call: TRBV7-2
clone_size: -
j_call: TRBJ2-7
d_call: TRBD2
cdr3_length: 15
cdr3_aa: CASSPRTSGIYEQYF
cdr3_nt: TGTGCCAGCAGCCCCAGGACTAGCGGGATCTACGAGCAGTACTTC

v_call: TRBV9
clone_size: -
j_call: TRBJ1-4
d_call: TRBD1
cdr3_length: 14
cdr3_aa: CASSADRGREKLFF
cdr3_nt: TGTGCCAGCAGCGCGGACAGGGGCAGGGAAAAACTGTTTTTT

v_call: TRBV5-4
clone_size: few
j_call: TRBJ2-1
d_call: -
cdr3_length: 13
cdr3_aa: CASSLVHGNEQFF
cdr3_nt: TGTGCCAGCAGCTTGGTTCACGGCAATGAGCAGTTCTTC

v_call: TRBV6-1
clone_size: once
j_call: TRBJ1-5
d_call: -
cdr3_length: 14
cdr3_aa: CASSSRQGNQPQHF
cdr3_nt: TGTGCCAGCAGTTCACGACAAGGCAATCAGCCCCAGCATTTT